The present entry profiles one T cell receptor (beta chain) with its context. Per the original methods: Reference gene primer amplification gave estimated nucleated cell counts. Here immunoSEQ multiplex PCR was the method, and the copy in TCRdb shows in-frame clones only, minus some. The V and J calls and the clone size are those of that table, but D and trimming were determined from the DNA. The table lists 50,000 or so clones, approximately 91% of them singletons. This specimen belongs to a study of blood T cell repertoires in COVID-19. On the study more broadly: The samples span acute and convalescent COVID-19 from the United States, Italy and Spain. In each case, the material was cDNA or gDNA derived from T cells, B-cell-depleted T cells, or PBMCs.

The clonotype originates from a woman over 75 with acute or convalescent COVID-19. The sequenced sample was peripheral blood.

The CDR3, as DNA: TGTGCCAGTAGTACCCGTTTCATCGCTGCCAACAGGGCCTATGGCTACACCTTC. Translation gives CASSTRFIAANRAYGYTF. The chain has TRBV19 and TRBJ1-2, with a possible D match to TRBD1 (6 bases). Trimming cost V 4 bases and J 4 bases, with 25 bases left between them. CDR1 and CDR2 (germline): LNHDA, SQIVND (reference sequence). The CDR3 spans 18 residues.